These 4 T cell receptor beta chains share one sample of origin, sequenced in a study of T cells in Graves' hyperthyroidism and ophthalmopathy. Researchers took RNA transcripts and amplified the TCR beta CDR3 regions from them. The HTBI primer set served for first-round RT-PCR of the TCR CDR3. TCRdb re-called the multiplex PCR reads through MiXCR, storing one row per CDR3 protein. The top ten hold 7.3% of the sample, which has a few hundred thousand distinct CDR3 sequences, more than 15% seen once. Sequencing input: blood. The receptors shown here come from a woman aged 25 to 39 with Graves' hyperthyroidism.

This clonotype was counted at least ten times. The rearrangement uses TRBV11-2 and TRBJ2-3; a weak D match, TRBD1 (5 bases). The CDR3 runs to 16 residues. The germline V and J ends were trimmed by 5 bases and 4 bases, with 19 bases remaining between them. CDR1 is SGHAT, CDR2 FQNNGV, per germline. The CDR3 coding sequence is TGTGCCAGCAGCCCGCCGGCAGGCGACAGCGCAGATACGCAGTATTTT. This codes for CASSPPAGDSADTQYF.

The chain combines TRBV27 with TRBJ2-2, with 7 bases aligning to TRBD1. CDR3 length: 15 amino acids. Germline V gives CDR1 MNHEY, CDR2 SMNVEV (reference sequence). With 3 bases clipped from V and 1 base from J, the junction kept 2 bases outside the gene matches. CDR3 in amino acids: CASSLHRGNTGELFF. The CDR3 DNA is TGTGCCAGCAGTTTGCACAGGGGGAACACCGGGGAGCTGTTTTTT.

In its sample, this clonotype was seen many times. The rearrangement links TRBV11-3 to TRBJ2-1; 8 bases align to TRBD2. In germline, CDR1 is SGHNT, CDR2 YENEEA. The CDR3 spans 15 residues. V was pared by 6 bases and J by 6 bases, with 10 bases of the junction left unmatched. The CDR3 DNA follows: TGTGCCAGCAGTCCTAACGCCGGGACTAGCAATGAGCAGTTCTTC. Translation: CASSPNAGTSNEQFF.

The chain employs TRBV28 and TRBJ2-1; 9 positions agree with TRBD2. The CDR3 extends over 11 amino acids. With V trimmed by 5 bases and J by 13 bases, 3 bases remained unmatched. CDR1 MDHEN and CDR2 SYDVKM come from the germline V gene. CDR3 amino acids: CASSPGTSQFF. CDR3 coding DNA: TGTGCCAGCAGTCCAGGGACTAGCCAGTTCTTC.